This is a list of T cell receptor beta chains from one sample in a study of response to subunit inactivated influenza vaccine. TCRdb re-called the RT-PCR reads through MiXCR, storing one row per CDR3 protein. The table includes under 950,000 distinct CDR3 sequences, roughly 20% detected once. The sample in question was PBMCs from blood, obtained 5 to 6 days after vaccination. These receptors came from a man aged 45 to 65 who received an inactivated influenza vaccine. Each CDR3 is given with its conserved first and last residue. Each record gives: V gene, J gene, D gene, clone size, CDR3 protein, CDR3 DNA. A D gene is named only where the DNA matches it firmly. Not every row has a clone size; where given, it reads once, few, many or a size class.

TRBV7-9	TRBJ2-1	.	.	CASVGDLGEQFF	TGTGCCAGCGTAGGTGACCTTGGAGAGCAGTTCTTC
TRBV25-1	TRBJ2-7	.	.	CASGGGSEQYF	TGTGCCAGCGGAGGGGGCAGCGAGCAGTACTTC
TRBV20-1	TRBJ2-1	.	.	CSASRESFYNEQFF	TGCAGTGCTAGCCGGGAGTCCTTCTACAATGAGCAGTTCTTC
TRBV20-1	TRBJ2-3	.	few	CSARGWRIYTDTQYF	TGCAGTGCTAGAGGCTGGAGGATCTACACAGATACGCAGTATTTT
TRBV3-1	TRBJ2-2	.	.	CASSQGSLNTGELFF	TGTGCCAGCAGCCAAGGATCCCTGAACACCGGGGAGCTGTTTTTT
TRBV10-3	TRBJ1-2	TRBD1	.	CAISDRGRDYGYTF	TGTGCCATCAGTGACAGGGGGCGCGACTATGGCTACACCTTC
TRBV14	TRBJ2-1	.	few	CASSQHGRYNEQFF	TGTGCCAGCAGCCAACACGGGCGGTACAATGAGCAGTTCTTC
TRBV5-1	TRBJ1-1	.	few	CASSLATDSLSSGNTEAFF	TGCGCCAGCAGCTTGGCTACGGACAGCCTATCATCAGGAAACACTGAAGCTTTCTTT
TRBV12-3/TRBV12-4	TRBJ1-2	.	many	CASRSGPKGYTF	TGTGCCAGCAGATCCGGACCCAAGGGCTACACCTTC
TRBV7-2	TRBJ2-1	.	.	CASSLRVDYNEQFF	TGTGCCAGCAGCTTAAGGGTGGATTACAATGAGCAGTTCTTC
TRBV9	TRBJ2-7	TRBD2	.	CASSLRGGAYEQYF	TGTGCCAGCAGCTTACGCGGGGGGGCCTACGAGCAGTACTTC
TRBV7-9	TRBJ2-5	.	.	CASSFESETQYF	TGTGCCAGCAGCTTCGAGTCAGAGACCCAGTACTTC
TRBV21-1	TRBJ2-7	.	few	CASSKMARDRANYEQYF	TGTGCCAGCAGCAAAATGGCCCGGGACAGGGCGAACTACGAGCAGTACTTC
TRBV29-1	TRBJ2-3	TRBD2	many	CSVEEPSGAGSTDTQYF	TGCAGCGTTGAAGAACCAAGCGGAGCGGGGAGCACAGATACGCAGTATTTT
TRBV6-5	TRBJ2-1	.	.	CASSYPLGNEQFF	TGTGCCAGCAGTTACCCCCTCGGCAATGAGCAGTTCTTC
TRBV5-1	TRBJ2-2	TRBD1	.	CASSVHRGTTNTRELFF	TGCGCCAGCAGCGTCCACAGGGGCACTACGAACACCAGGGAGCTGTTTTTT
TRBV11-2	TRBJ2-2	.	.	CASSSTGTPNTGELFF	TGTGCCAGCAGCTCAACCGGGACCCCCAACACCGGGGAGCTGTTTTTT
TRBV5-1	TRBJ1-2	.	.	CASSIISGSNYGYTF	TGCGCCAGCAGCATAATATCCGGGTCGAACTATGGCTACACCTTC
TRBV28	TRBJ2-1	TRBD2	.	CASSLEGLAIYNEQFF	TGTGCCAGCAGTTTAGAGGGACTAGCAATCTACAATGAGCAGTTCTTC
TRBV29-1	TRBJ1-1	.	few	CSVRVWGTEAFF	TGCAGCGTTCGTGTGTGGGGGACTGAAGCTTTCTTT
TRBV4-2	TRBJ2-7	.	.	CASTQGGTQVYEQYF	TGTGCCAGCACCCAAGGCGGGACACAAGTCTACGAGCAGTACTTC
TRBV7-2	TRBJ1-2	.	few	CASSLERFGGLYGYTF	TGTGCCAGCAGCTTAGAACGTTTCGGAGGGCTCTATGGCTACACCTTC
TRBV7-2	TRBJ2-7	TRBD1	few	CASSPQTGAEQYF	TGTGCCAGCAGCCCACAGACAGGGGCCGAGCAGTACTTC
TRBV7-8	TRBJ2-3	.	.	CASSPLSATDTQYF	TGTGCCAGCAGCCCCCTCTCGGCCACAGATACGCAGTATTTT
TRBV12-3/TRBV12-4	TRBJ1-1	.	.	CASRGDGTNTEAFF	TGTGCCAGCAGGGGGGACGGAACTAACACTGAAGCTTTCTTT
TRBV6-5	TRBJ2-2	.	few	CASSYSNRPGTGELFF	TGTGCCAGCAGTTACTCAAACCGTCCGGGCACCGGGGAGCTGTTTTTT
TRBV3-1	TRBJ1-6	TRBD1	.	CASSPPGTGNSPLHF	TGTGCCAGCAGCCCCCCTGGGACAGGGAATTCACCCCTCCACTTT
TRBV6-5	TRBJ1-5	.	.	CASSYPGAPRQPQHF	TGTGCCAGCAGTTACCCTGGAGCTCCCAGGCAGCCCCAGCATTTT
TRBV7-8	TRBJ2-7	TRBD1	.	CASSSTTGHYEQYF	TGTGCCAGCAGCTCGACGACAGGGCACTACGAGCAGTACTTC
TRBV20-1	TRBJ2-1	.	few	CSAPSGSSSYNEQFF	TGCAGTGCTCCCAGCGGGTCTAGCTCCTACAATGAGCAGTTCTTC
TRBV7-8	TRBJ2-7	.	few	CASSLQAGPTYEQYF	TGTGCCAGCAGCTTACAGGCAGGGCCCACCTACGAGCAGTACTTC
TRBV2	TRBJ1-2	.	.	CASRAGTSNYGYTF	TGTGCCAGCAGAGCGGGTACATCGAACTATGGCTACACCTTC
TRBV15	TRBJ1-1	TRBD1	.	CATSRDRDRGTEAFF	TGTGCCACCAGCAGAGATCGGGACAGGGGCACTGAAGCTTTCTTT
TRBV6-2/TRBV6-3	TRBJ2-1	.	.	CASSGLSYNEQFF	TGTGCCAGCAGCGGCCTCTCCTACAATGAGCAGTTCTTC
TRBV5-1	TRBJ2-1	TRBD2	few	CASSKTGREYHNEQFF	TGCGCCAGCAGCAAAACCGGGCGGGAGTACCACAATGAGCAGTTCTTC
TRBV4-3	TRBJ2-5	.	.	CASSQGGGQTQYF	TGCGCCAGCAGCCAAGGGGGAGGCCAGACCCAGTACTTC
TRBV6-6	TRBJ2-7	.	.	CASSSEPYEQYF	TGTGCCAGCAGTTCAGAGCCCTACGAGCAGTACTTC
TRBV20-1	TRBJ2-3	.	few	CSAPKRGHTDTQYF	TGCAGTGCTCCCAAACGTGGCCACACAGATACGCAGTATTTT
TRBV7-2	TRBJ2-1	TRBD2	few	CASSLPGLARSEQFF	TGTGCCAGCAGCTTACCGGGACTAGCGAGGAGTGAGCAGTTCTTC
TRBV5-6	TRBJ2-3	TRBD2	few	CASMSGGADTDTQYF	TGTGCCAGCATGAGCGGGGGGGCTGACACAGATACGCAGTATTTT
TRBV9	TRBJ2-3	TRBD2	many	CASSLTHGTSGRRTDTQYF	TGTGCCAGCAGCCTTACACATGGGACTAGCGGGAGAAGGACAGATACGCAGTATTTT
TRBV5-1	TRBJ2-7	TRBD1	many	CASAPDRYPYEQYF	TGCGCCAGCGCCCCGGACAGGTATCCCTACGAGCAGTACTTC
TRBV5-1	TRBJ1-5	.	.	CASSLDGVNQPQHF	TGCGCCAGCAGCTTGGACGGGGTTAATCAGCCCCAGCATTTT
TRBV6-1	TRBJ1-1	.	.	CASRDSILTEAFF	TGTGCCAGCAGGGACAGCATTCTTACAGAAGCTTTCTTT
TRBV28	TRBJ2-3	.	few	CASKRLEVRDTQYF	TGTGCCAGCAAAAGACTGGAAGTCCGGGATACGCAGTATTTT
TRBV20-1	TRBJ1-1	.	.	CSARQAPGDTEAFF	TGCAGTGCTCGACAGGCCCCGGGGGACACTGAAGCTTTCTTT
TRBV7-8	TRBJ1-2	.	.	CASSLTPHSNYGYTF	TGTGCCAGCAGCTTGACCCCACACTCTAACTATGGCTACACCTTC
TRBV28	TRBJ1-4	.	.	CASSPGPTTALYEKLFF	TGTGCCAGCAGCCCGGGACCTACAACCGCTCTTTATGAAAAACTGTTTTTT
TRBV5-1	TRBJ1-6	TRBD1	.	CASRRDRDNSPLHF	TGCGCCAGCAGACGGGACAGAGATAATTCACCCCTCCACTTT
TRBV5-1	TRBJ2-1	TRBD2	few	CASSLSLAGGQYNEQFF	TGCGCCAGCAGCTTAAGCCTAGCGGGGGGACAGTACAATGAGCAGTTCTTC